This T cell receptor (beta chain) was captured by sequencing in a study of blood T cell repertoires in COVID-19. Source study methods: Amplification from reference gene primers served as the basis for estimated nucleated cell counts. Sequencing was performed with immunoSEQ multiplex PCR; in TCRdb, only in-frame clones are kept and a portion is missing. The V and J calls and clone size are taken from that table; D and trimming were inferred from the DNA. The sample has 150,000 to 200,000 clones; around nine tenths are singletons. Germline V CDR1 and CDR2: LNHDA, SQIVND (reference sequence). With V trimmed by 6 bases and J by 4 bases, 9 bases remained unmatched. The CDR3 loop spans 16 amino acids.

The rearrangement uses TRBV19 and TRBJ2-5; 12 bases agree with TRBD2. Sequencing was performed on peripheral blood. The clonotype comes from a man between 70 and 80 years old with acute or convalescent COVID-19. The CDR3 bases are TGTGCCAGTAGGGCCAGCACTAGCGGGAGGAGAGAGACCCAGTACTTC. As protein: CASRASTSGRRETQYF.